This is a list of T cell receptor beta chains from one sample in a study of untreated major depressive disorder. Method: immunoSEQ multiplex PCR; TCRdb's copy keeps in-frame clones and lacks some. The sample yields 20,000 or so clones, under 95% seen once. Sequenced: CD4+ T cells from PBMCs. Receptor source: a woman aged 40-49 years with major depressive disorder. Both conserved end residues are part of each CDR3. A D gene is named only where the DNA matches it firmly.

V	D	J	CDR3	DNA
TRBV29-1	TRBD2	TRBJ2-3	CSVETSGKPDTQYF	TGCAGCGTTGAGACTAGCGGGAAACCAGATACGCAGTATTTT
TRBV19	TRBD2	TRBJ2-7	CASSLRTSGTYEQYF	TGTGCCAGTAGCCTAAGGACTAGCGGTACCTACGAGCAGTACTTC
TRBV15	NA	TRBJ1-1	CATSRDPRVNTEAFF	TGTGCCACCAGCAGAGATCCTAGGGTGAACACTGAAGCTTTCTTT
TRBV27	NA	TRBJ1-2	CATSSGGFNGYTF	TGTGCCACTTCCTCAGGCGGTTTTAATGGCTACACCTTC
TRBV9	NA	TRBJ1-2	CASSVVNSLTLDGYTF	TGTGCCAGCAGCGTAGTAAATAGCTTGACTCTAGATGGCTACACCTTC
TRBV27	NA	TRBJ1-5	CASSFRSYSNQPQHF	TGTGCCAGCAGTTTCCGGAGTTATAGCAATCAGCCCCAGCATTTT
TRBV29-1	NA	TRBJ1-2	CSVGRGTEGYTF	TGCAGCGTTGGGCGGGGCACGGAGGGCTACACCTTC
TRBV6-6	NA	TRBJ2-3	CASLRSSTDTQYF	TGTGCCAGTTTGCGCTCTAGCACAGATACGCAGTATTTT
TRBV18	NA	TRBJ1-1	CASSLQSMNTEAFF	TGTGCCAGCTCTCTACAGAGCATGAACACTGAAGCTTTCTTT
TRBV11-2	NA	TRBJ1-2	CASSLGTGYTF	TGTGCCAGCAGCCTAGGCACGGGCTACACCTTC
TRBV5-4	NA	TRBJ1-1	CASSPFGTVGGWAFF	TGTGCCAGCAGTCCATTTGGTACGGTTGGCGGGTGGGCTTTCTTT
TRBV11-2	NA	TRBJ1-1	CASSLDRKTTQTEAFF	TGTGCCAGCAGCTTAGACAGGAAAACCACTCAAACTGAAGCTTTCTTT
TRBV27	NA	TRBJ1-5	CASSTAGNNQPQHF	TGTGCCAGCAGCACGGCGGGGAATAATCAGCCCCAGCATTTT
TRBV4-2	TRBD2	TRBJ2-1	CASSQYSSGGADEQFF	TGTGCCAGCAGCCAGTACTCTAGCGGGGGGGCGGATGAGCAGTTCTTC
TRBV30	NA	TRBJ1-2	CAWDTGLASGYTF	TGTGCCTGGGATACAGGGTTAGCTAGTGGCTACACCTTC
TRBV15	NA	TRBJ1-1	CATSRDRMGNTEAFF	TGTGCCACCAGCAGAGATAGGATGGGGAACACTGAAGCTTTCTTT
TRBV10-1	NA	TRBJ2-1	CASSDDFEQFF	TGCGCCAGCAGTGATGACTTTGAGCAGTTCTTC
TRBV27	TRBD2	TRBJ2-1	CASSSPGLAGNNEQFF	TGTGCCAGCAGTTCTCCGGGACTAGCGGGAAACAATGAGCAGTTCTTC
TRBV11-3	TRBD1	TRBJ2-7	CASSFRQGGYEQYF	TGTGCCAGCAGCTTCCGACAGGGGGGCTACGAGCAGTACTTC
TRBV12-5	NA	TRBJ1-2	CASGLTGGLSGYTF	TGTGCTAGTGGCTTGACGGGAGGGTTATCAGGCTACACCTTC
TRBV5-4	TRBD2	TRBJ2-3	CASSPPPTSGGDTQYF	TGTGCCAGCAGTCCTCCGCCGACTAGCGGGGGAGATACGCAGTATTTT
TRBV11-3	TRBD1	TRBJ1-1	CASRTGMANTEAFF	TGTGCCAGCAGGACAGGGATGGCCAACACTGAAGCTTTCTTT
TRBV5-1	NA	TRBJ2-7	CASSLVQGPYEQYF	TGCGCCAGCAGCTTGGTTCAGGGCCCCTACGAGCAGTACTTC